This TCR beta chain was retrieved from a study of T cell changes during pregnancy in multiple sclerosis. Profiled with immunoSEQ multiplex PCR; TCRdb holds only in-frame clones, not every one. The data contain tens of thousands of clones, 93% of them seen just once; the ten biggest clones take up approximately 2.4%. The sample was peripheral blood, taken in the second trimester of pregnancy. The sequence was collected from a female donor with multiple sclerosis, enrolled in a pregnancy study.

The CDR3 DNA reads TGTGCCAGTAGTGTGATCCGGGACAGGAACACTCCTAACTATGGCTACACCTTC. It codes for CASSVIRDRNTPNYGYTF. J is TRBJ1-2 and V is TRBV19; 8 nucleotides align to TRBD1. The germline CDR1 and CDR2 sequences are LNHDA and SQIVND (reference sequence). CDR3 size: 18 residues. The J segment lost 0 bases and the V segment lost 5 bases, leaving 14 bases of the junction unmatched.